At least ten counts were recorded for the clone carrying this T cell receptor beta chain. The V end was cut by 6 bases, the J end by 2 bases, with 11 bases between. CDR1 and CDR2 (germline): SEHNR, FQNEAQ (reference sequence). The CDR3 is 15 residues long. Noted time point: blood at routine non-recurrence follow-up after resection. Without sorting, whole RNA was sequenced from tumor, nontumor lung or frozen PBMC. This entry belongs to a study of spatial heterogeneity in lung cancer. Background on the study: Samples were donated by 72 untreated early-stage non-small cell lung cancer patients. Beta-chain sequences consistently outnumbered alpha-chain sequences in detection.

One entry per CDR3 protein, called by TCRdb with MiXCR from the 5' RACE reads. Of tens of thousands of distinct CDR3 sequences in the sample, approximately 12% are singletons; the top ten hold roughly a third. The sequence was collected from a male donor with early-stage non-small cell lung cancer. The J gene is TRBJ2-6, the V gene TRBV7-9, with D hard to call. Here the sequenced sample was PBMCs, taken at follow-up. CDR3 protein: CASRAQDPGANVLTF. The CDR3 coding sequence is TGTGCCAGCAGGGCGCAGGACCCTGGGGCCAACGTCCTGACTTTC.